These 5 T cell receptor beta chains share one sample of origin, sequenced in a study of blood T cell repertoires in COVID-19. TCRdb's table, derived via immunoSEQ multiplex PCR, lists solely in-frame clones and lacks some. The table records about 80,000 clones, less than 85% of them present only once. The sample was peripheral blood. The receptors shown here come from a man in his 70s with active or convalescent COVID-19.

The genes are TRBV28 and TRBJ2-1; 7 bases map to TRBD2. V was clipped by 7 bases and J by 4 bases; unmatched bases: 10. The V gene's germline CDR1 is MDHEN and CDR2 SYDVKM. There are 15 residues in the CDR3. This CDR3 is CASIPGRDPYNEQFF. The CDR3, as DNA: TGTGCCAGCATCCCAGGGAGGGATCCGTACAATGAGCAGTTCTTC.

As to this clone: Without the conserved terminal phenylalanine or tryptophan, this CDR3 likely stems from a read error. The CDR3 nucleotides are TGTGCCAGTAGTATTTTTGGGGGCGACACTGAAGCTTTCCTT. Its protein product is CASSIFGGDTEAFL. The rearrangement uses TRBV19 and TRBJ1-1, with a possible D match to TRBD1 (6 bases). V lost 3 bases and J 3 bases, leaving 11 bases between the germline ends. The CDR3 has 14 residues. The germline CDR1 and CDR2 sequences are LNHDA and SQIVND (reference sequence).

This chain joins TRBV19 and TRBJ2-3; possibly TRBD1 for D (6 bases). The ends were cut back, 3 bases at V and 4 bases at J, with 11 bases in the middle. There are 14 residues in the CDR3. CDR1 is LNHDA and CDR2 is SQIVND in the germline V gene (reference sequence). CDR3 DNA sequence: TGTGCCAGTAGTATGTTAGAGGGGGCAGATACGCAGTATTTT. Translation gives CASSMLEGADTQYF.

Here the CDR3 reads CASKETGEAGANVLTF. Written as DNA, the CDR3 is TGTGCCAGTAAGGAGACAGGGGAGGCTGGGGCCAACGTCCTGACTTTC. The chain couples TRBV19 to TRBJ2-6; 8 bases line up with TRBD1. The V and J ends lost 7 bases and 2 bases, in that order; junction bases with no gene match: 7. The CDR3 runs 16 residues. Germline loops: CDR1 LNHDA, CDR2 SQIVND (reference sequence).

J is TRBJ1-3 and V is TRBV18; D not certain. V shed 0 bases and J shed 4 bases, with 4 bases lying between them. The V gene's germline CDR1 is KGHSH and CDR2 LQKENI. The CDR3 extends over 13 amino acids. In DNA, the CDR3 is TGTGCCAGCTCACCACCGGCAGGAAACACCATATATTTT. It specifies CASSPPAGNTIYF. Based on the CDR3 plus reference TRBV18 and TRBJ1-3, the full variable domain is NAGVMQNPRHLVRRRGQEARLRCSPMKGHSHVYWYRQLPEEGLKFMVYLQKENIIDESGMPKERFSAEFPKEGPSILRIQQVVRGDSAAYFCASSPPAGNTIYFGEGSWLTVV.